These T cell receptor beta chains were read from a single sample in a study of T cells in Graves' hyperthyroidism and ophthalmopathy. From the multiplex PCR reads, TCRdb called clonotypes with MiXCR, one entry per CDR3 protein. The table lists around 700,000 distinct CDR3 sequences, over 15% of them singletons. Sequencing was done on a sample of blood. The source is a woman aged 45-59 years with Graves' hyperthyroidism that later progressed to Graves' ophthalmopathy. Both conserved end residues are part of each CDR3.

V: TRBV15; CDR3: CATSRGLTGVQGEAFF
V: TRBV13; CDR3: CASSLGLGDNQPQHF
V: TRBV7-7; CDR3: CASSVGTGDEKLFF
V: TRBV18; CDR3: CASSRDGYNEQFF
V: TRBV5-4; CDR3: CASSLSGTSNNSPLHF
V: TRBV20-1; CDR3: CSARGDRGLAYEQYF
V: TRBV15; CDR3: CATSRDLGLAGPSNEQFF
V: TRBV6-6; CDR3: CASSYSTGGYNEKLFF
V: TRBV18; CDR3: CASSQLLSYGYTF
V: TRBV15; CDR3: CATSRAWDQETQYF
V: TRBV24-1; CDR3: CATSDSHYGYTF
V: TRBV11-2; CDR3: CASSPPGGLMGTEAFF
V: TRBV19; CDR3: CASISGQADQPQHF
V: TRBV5-1; CDR3: CASSQTDSNTGELFF
V: TRBV20-1; CDR3: CSARVGGNEQFF
V: TRBV11-2; CDR3: CASSLVGVVWTGGLNEQFF
V: TRBV5-1; CDR3: CASSLGQERAGANVLTF
V: TRBV13; CDR3: CASSLRGSKNIQYF
V: TRBV10-3; CDR3: CAISREDEQFF
V: TRBV5-5; CDR3: CASRHRDREIYGYTF